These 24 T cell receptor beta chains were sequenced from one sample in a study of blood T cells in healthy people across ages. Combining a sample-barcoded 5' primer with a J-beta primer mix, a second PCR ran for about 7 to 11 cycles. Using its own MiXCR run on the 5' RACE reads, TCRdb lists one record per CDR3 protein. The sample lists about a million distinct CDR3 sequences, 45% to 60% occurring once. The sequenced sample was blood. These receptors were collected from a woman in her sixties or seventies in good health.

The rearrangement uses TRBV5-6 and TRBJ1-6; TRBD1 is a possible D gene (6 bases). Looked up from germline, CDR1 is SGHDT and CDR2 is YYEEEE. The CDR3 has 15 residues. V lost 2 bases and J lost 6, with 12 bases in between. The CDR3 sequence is CASSFPTGLNSPLHF. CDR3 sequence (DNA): TGTGCCAGCAGCTTCCCCACAGGGCTTAATTCACCCCTCCACTTT. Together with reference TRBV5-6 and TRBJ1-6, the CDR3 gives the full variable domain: DAGVTQSPTHLIKTRGQQVTLRCSPKSGHDTVSWYQQALGQGPQFIFQYYEEEERQRGNFPDRFSGHQFPNYSSELNVNALLLGDSALYLCASSFPTGLNSPLHFGNGTRLTVT.

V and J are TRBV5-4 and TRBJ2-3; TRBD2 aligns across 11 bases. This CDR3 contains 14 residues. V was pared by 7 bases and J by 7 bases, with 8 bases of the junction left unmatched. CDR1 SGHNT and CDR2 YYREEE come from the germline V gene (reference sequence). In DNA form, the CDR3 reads TGTGCCAGCGAGCTAGCGGGAGGAGGGAATACGCAGTATTTT. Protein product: CASELAGGGNTQYF.

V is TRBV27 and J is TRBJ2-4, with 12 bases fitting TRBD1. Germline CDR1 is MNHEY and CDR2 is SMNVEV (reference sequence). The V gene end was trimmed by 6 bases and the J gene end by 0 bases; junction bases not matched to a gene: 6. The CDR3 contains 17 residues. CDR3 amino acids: CASSPGQGAVAKNIQYF. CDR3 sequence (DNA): TGTGCCAGCAGCCCGGGACAGGGGGCTGTAGCCAAAAACATTCAGTACTTC.

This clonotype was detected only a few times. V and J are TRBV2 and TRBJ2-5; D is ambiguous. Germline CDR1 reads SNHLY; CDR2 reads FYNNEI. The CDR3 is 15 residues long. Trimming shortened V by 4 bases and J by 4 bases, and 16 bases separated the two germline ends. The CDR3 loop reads CASSAQTSVGETQYF. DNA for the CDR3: TGTGCCAGCAGTGCTCAGACTTCTGTAGGAGAGACCCAGTACTTC.

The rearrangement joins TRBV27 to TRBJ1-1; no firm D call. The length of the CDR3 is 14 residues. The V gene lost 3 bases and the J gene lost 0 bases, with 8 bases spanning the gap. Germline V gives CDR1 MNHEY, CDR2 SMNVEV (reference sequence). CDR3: CASSFRAVNTEAFF. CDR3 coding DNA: TGTGCCAGCAGTTTCCGCGCCGTGAACACTGAAGCTTTCTTT.

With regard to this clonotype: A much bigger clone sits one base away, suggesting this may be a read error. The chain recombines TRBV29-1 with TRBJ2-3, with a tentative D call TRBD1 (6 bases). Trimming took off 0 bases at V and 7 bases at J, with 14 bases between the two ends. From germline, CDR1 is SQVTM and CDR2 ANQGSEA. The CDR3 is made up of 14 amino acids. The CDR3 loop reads CSVEDDGRGYTQYF. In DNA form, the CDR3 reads TGCAGCGTTGAAGATGACGGCAGGGGTTATACGCAGTATTTT.

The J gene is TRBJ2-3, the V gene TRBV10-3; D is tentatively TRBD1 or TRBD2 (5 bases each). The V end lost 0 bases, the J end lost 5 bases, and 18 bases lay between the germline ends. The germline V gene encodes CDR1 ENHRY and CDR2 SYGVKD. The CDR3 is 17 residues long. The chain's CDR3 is CAISESSGPWLKDTQYF. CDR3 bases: TGTGCCATCAGTGAGTCGTCGGGGCCTTGGTTGAAAGATACGCAGTATTTT.

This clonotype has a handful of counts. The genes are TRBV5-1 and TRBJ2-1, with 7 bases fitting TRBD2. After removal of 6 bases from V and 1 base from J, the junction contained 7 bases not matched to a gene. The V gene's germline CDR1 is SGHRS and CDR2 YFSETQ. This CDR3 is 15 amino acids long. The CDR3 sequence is CASKVGGSSYNEQFF. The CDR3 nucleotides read TGCGCCAGCAAGGTGGGCGGGAGTTCCTACAATGAGCAGTTCTTC.

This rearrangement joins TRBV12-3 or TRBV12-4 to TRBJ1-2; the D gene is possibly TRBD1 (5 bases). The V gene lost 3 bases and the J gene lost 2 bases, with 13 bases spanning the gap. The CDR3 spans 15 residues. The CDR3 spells CASSLSGGGNYGYTF. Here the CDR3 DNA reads TGTGCCAGCAGTTTGTCCGGGGGGGGAAACTATGGCTACACCTTC.

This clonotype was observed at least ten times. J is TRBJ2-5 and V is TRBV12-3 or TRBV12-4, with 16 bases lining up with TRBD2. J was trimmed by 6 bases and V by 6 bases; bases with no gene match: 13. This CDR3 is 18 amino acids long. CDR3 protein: CASSPGLAGGPSGKTQYF. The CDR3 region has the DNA TGTGCCAGCAGCCCGGGACTAGCGGGAGGGCCCTCCGGGAAGACCCAGTACTTC.

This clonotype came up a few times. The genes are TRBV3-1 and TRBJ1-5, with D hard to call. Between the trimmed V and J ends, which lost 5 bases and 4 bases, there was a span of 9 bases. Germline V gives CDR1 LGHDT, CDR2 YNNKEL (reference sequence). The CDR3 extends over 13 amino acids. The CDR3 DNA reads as TGTGCCAGCAGCTCTAATAATAATCAGCCCCAGCATTTT. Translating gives CASSSNNNQPQHF.

The CDR3 nucleotides read TGCAGTGCGGGGTGGGTGGATCAAGAGACCCAGTACTTC. Its protein is CSAGWVDQETQYF. The chain recombines TRBV20-1 with TRBJ2-4; D is unresolved. The J call is uncertain, as TRBJ2-5 better fits the DNA end. CDR3 length: 13 amino acids. Germline V gene sequence: CDR1 DFQATT, CDR2 SNEGSKA (reference sequence).

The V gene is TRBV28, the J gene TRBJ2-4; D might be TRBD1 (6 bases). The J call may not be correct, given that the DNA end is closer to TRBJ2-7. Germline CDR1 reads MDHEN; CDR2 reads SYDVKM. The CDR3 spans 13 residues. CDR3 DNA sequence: TGTGCCAGCAGTGCAGACAGGCCCTACGAGCAGTACTTC. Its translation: CASSADRPYEQYF.

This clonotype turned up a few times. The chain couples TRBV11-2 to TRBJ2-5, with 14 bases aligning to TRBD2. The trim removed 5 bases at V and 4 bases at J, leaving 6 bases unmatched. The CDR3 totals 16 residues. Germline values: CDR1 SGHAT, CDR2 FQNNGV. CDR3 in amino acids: CASSPVGLAGGETQYF. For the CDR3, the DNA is TGTGCCAGCAGCCCCGTCGGACTAGCGGGAGGAGAGACCCAGTACTTC. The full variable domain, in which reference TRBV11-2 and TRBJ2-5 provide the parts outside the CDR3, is EAGVAQSPRYKIIEKRQSVAFWCNPISGHATLYWYQQILGQGPKLLIQFQNNGVVDDSQLPKDRFSAERLKGVDSTLKIQPAKLEDSAVYLCASSPVGLAGGETQYFGPGTRLLVL.

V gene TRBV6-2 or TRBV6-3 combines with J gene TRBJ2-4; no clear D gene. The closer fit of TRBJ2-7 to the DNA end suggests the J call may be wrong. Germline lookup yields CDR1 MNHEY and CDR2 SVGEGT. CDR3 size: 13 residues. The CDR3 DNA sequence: TGTGCCAGCAGTTACCCTAGGTTGGGCGAGCAGTACTTC. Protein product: CASSYPRLGEQYF.

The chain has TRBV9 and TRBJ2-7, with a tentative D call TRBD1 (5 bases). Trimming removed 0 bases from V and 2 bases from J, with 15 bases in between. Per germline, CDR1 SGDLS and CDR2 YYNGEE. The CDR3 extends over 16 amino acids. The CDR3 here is CASSVGGSLGPYEQYF. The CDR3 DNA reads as TGTGCCAGCAGCGTAGGCGGCAGCCTGGGGCCCTACGAGCAGTACTTC.

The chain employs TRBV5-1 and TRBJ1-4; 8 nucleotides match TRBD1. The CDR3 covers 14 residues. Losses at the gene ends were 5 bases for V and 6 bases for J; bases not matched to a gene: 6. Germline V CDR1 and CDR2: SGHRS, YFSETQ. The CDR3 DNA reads TGCGCCAGCAGACCGCAGGGGGCGCATGAAAAACTGTTTTTT. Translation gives CASRPQGAHEKLFF.

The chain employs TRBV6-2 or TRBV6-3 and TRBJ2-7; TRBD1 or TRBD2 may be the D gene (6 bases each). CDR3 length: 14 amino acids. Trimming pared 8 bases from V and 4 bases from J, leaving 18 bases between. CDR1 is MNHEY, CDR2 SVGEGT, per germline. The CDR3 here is CASGGGSRIYEQYF. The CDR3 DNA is TGTGCCAGCGGAGGGGGTAGCCGAATTTACGAGCAGTACTTC.

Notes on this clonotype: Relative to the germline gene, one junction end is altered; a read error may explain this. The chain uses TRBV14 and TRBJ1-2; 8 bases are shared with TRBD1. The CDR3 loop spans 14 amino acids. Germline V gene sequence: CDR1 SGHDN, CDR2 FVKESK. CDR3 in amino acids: CAGSQATGGYGYTF. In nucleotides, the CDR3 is TGTGCCGGCAGCCAAGCCACAGGGGGCTATGGCTACACCTTC. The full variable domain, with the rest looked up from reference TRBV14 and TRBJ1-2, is EAGVTQFPSHSVIEKGQTVTLRCDPISGHDNLYWYRRVMGKEIKFLLHFVKESKQDESGMPNNRFLAERTGGTYSTLKVQPAELEDSGVYFCAGSQATGGYGYTFGSGTRLTVV.

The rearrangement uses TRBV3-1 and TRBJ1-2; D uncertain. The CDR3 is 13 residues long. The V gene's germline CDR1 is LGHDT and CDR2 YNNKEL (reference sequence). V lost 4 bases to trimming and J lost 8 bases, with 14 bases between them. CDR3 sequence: CASSPLSAGGYTF. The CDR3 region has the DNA TGTGCCAGCAGCCCCCTTTCGGCAGGAGGCTACACCTTC. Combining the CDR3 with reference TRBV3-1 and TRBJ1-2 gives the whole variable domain DTAVSQTPKYLVTQMGNDKSIKCEQNLGHDTMYWYKQDSKKFLKIMFSYNNKELIINETVPNRFSPKSPDKAHLNLHINSLELGDSAVYFCASSPLSAGGYTFGSGTRLTVV.

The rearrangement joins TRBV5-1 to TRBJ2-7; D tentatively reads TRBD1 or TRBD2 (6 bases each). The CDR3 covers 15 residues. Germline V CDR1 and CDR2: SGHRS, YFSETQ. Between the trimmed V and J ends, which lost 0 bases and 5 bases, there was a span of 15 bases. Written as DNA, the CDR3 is TGCGCCAGCAGCTTGGCCTCAAGGGGGGTAAACGAGCAGTACTTC. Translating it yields CASSLASRGVNEQYF.

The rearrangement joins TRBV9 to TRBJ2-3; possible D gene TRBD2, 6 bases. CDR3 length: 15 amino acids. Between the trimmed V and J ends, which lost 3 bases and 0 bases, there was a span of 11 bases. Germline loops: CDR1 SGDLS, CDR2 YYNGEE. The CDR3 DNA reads TGTGCCAGCAGCGCGGCAAGCGGGAGCACAGATACGCAGTATTTT. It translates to CASSAASGSTDTQYF.

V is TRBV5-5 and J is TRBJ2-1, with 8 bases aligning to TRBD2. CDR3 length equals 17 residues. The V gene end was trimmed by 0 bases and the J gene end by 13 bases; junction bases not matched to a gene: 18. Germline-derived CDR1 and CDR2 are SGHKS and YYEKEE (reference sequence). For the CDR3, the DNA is TGTGCCAGCAGCTTGGGGCTAACGGGAGGGATGAGAGAGACCCAGTTCTTC. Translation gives CASSLGLTGGMRETQFF.

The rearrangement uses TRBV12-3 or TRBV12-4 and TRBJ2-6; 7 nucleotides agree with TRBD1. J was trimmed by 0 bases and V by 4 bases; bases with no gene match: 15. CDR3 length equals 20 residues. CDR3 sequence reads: CASSSHIGQEASSGANVLTF. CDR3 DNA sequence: TGTGCCAGCAGTTCACATATCGGACAGGAGGCCTCCTCTGGGGCCAACGTCCTGACTTTC.